What follows are 23 T cell receptor beta chains derived from one specimen sequenced in a study of cytomegalovirus exposure and HLA in healthy donors (dated by TCRdb to about 2017). Libraries were built with the immunoSEQ multiplex PCR assay. For the multiplex PCR, a mixture combining 60 forward primers for TCR Vbeta segments and 13 reverse primers for TCR Jbeta segments was used. This is the immuneACCESS table as TCRdb keeps it, with only in-frame sequences that have V and J called. A part of the clones is gone; compared with another copy, unresolved V genes explain less than half, and the rest is unexplained. In this sample the table shows 74,000 or so clones, roughly 80% of which occur a single time. Around 7% of the sample is held by the ten biggest clonotypes. The sequencing sample was made of PBMCs. The source of these receptors is a woman between 40 and 50 years old in good health and CMV-seronegative.

The genes are TRBV9 and TRBJ1-2; a weak D match, TRBD1 (5 bases). V lost 4 bases and J 4 bases, leaving 11 bases between the germline ends. This CDR3 is 13 amino acids long. In germline, CDR1 is SGDLS, CDR2 YYNGEE. The CDR3, as DNA: TGTGCCAGCAGCCAGGTGGACACCTATGGCTACACCTTC. It is translated as CASSQVDTYGYTF.

CDR3 DNA: TGTGCCAGCAGCCAGAACACAGGGGTATCCGAAGCTTTCTTT. It translates to CASSQNTGVSEAFF. V is TRBV27 and J is TRBJ1-1; 7 bases agree with TRBD1. The germline CDR1 and CDR2 sequences are MNHEY and SMNVEV (reference sequence). The CDR3 is made up of 14 amino acids. The trim removed 6 bases at V and 8 bases at J, leaving 12 bases unmatched.

The V and J genes are TRBV6-5 and TRBJ2-7; possibly TRBD2 for D (6 bases). Germline V lookup: CDR1 MNHEY, CDR2 SVGAGI. Trimming took 5 bases from V and 6 from J, leaving 17 bases between them. This CDR3 contains 14 residues. The CDR3 coding sequence is TGTGCCAGCAGTCTAGGCGGAGGGGTGAGCGAGCAGTACTTC. Amino acids: CASSLGGGVSEQYF.

The chain recombines TRBV29-1 with TRBJ2-2, with TRBD2 matching 9 bases. The V gene end was trimmed by 6 bases and the J gene end by 6 bases; junction bases not matched to a gene: 14. CDR3 length: 16 amino acids. Germline-derived CDR1 and CDR2 are SQVTM and ANQGSEA. CDR3 loop: CSVRPLGTSRSGELFF. The CDR3 DNA is TGCAGCGTAAGGCCACTGGGGACTAGCCGGTCCGGGGAGCTGTTTTTT.

The chain recombines TRBV4-2 with TRBJ2-1; D is possibly TRBD2 (6 bases). CDR1 is LGHNA, CDR2 YNFKEQ, per germline. This CDR3 has 14 amino acids. Trimming took 0 bases from V and 10 from J, leaving 13 bases between them. Here the CDR3 DNA reads TGTGCCAGCAGCCAAGACGGGGGATTGAAGGAGCAGTTCTTC. Residues: CASSQDGGLKEQFF.

The V and J genes are TRBV29-1 and TRBJ2-3; the match to TRBD1 covers 7 bases. Germline CDR1 is SQVTM and CDR2 is ANQGSEA. V shed 0 bases and J 6 bases; nucleotides not matched to a gene: 6. This CDR3 region has 14 residues. The CDR3 nucleotides are TGCAGCGTTGAAGACGTCAGGGGGTCGGATACGCAGTATTTT. Encoded protein: CSVEDVRGSDTQYF.

The chain couples TRBV27 to TRBJ2-7, with D possibly TRBD2 on 7 matching bases. V lost 10 bases to trimming and J lost 7 bases, with 23 bases between them. Per the germline V gene, CDR1 is MNHEY and CDR2 is SMNVEV (reference sequence). The CDR3 runs 14 residues. The CDR3 is CATGLRGGLWEQYF. DNA for the CDR3: TGTGCCACCGGATTGAGGGGGGGGCTATGGGAGCAGTACTTC.

V usage is TRBV29-1 and J usage is TRBJ2-7, with 12 bases matching TRBD2. Germline lookup yields CDR1 SQVTM and CDR2 ANQGSEA. CDR3 length: 15 residues. Trimming cost V 1 base and J 4 bases; bases outside gene matches: 5. CDR3 sequence reads: CSVEGGLAGMYEQYF. For the CDR3, the DNA is TGCAGCGTTGAAGGCGGACTAGCGGGAATGTACGAGCAGTACTTC.

The chain recombines TRBV5-1 with TRBJ2-2, with D unclear. The CDR3 extends over 16 amino acids. CDR1 SGHRS and CDR2 YFSETQ come from the germline V gene. The V end was cut by 4 bases, the J end by 5 bases, with 18 bases between. The CDR3 is CASSPRVSSRTGELFF. The CDR3 bases are TGCGCCAGCAGCCCCCGGGTTTCTAGTAGGACCGGGGAGCTGTTTTTT.

The chain is built from TRBV29-1 and TRBJ2-3; TRBD2 matches 7 bases. Germline CDR1 is SQVTM and CDR2 is ANQGSEA. This CDR3 contains 14 residues. J was trimmed by 3 bases and V by 4 bases; bases with no gene match: 7. Written as DNA, the CDR3 is TGCAGCGTTGGAAGCGGGGTGGGGACAGATACGCAGTATTTT. Amino acids: CSVGSGVGTDTQYF.

The rearrangement links TRBV5-1 to TRBJ1-1; possible D gene TRBD1, 5 bases. The germline gives CDR1 SGHRS, CDR2 YFSETQ. The CDR3 runs 14 residues. V was shortened by 2 bases and J by 4 bases, with 12 bases between the two germline ends. DNA for the CDR3: TGCGCCAGCAGCTTTTCCCCAGGGCCCACTGAAGCTTTCTTT. Residues: CASSFSPGPTEAFF.

The chain combines TRBV11-2 with TRBJ2-1, with 14 bases fitting TRBD2. The CDR3 covers 15 residues. Germline V lookup: CDR1 SGHAT, CDR2 FQNNGV. V was pared by 2 bases and J by 15 bases, with 9 bases of the junction left unmatched. DNA of the CDR3: TGTGCCAGCAGCTTAACCTCCGGGACTAGCGGGAGCAGGTTCTTC. This translates into CASSLTSGTSGSRFF.

This clone turned up a few times. The V and J genes are TRBV28 and TRBJ2-7; 10 nucleotides match TRBD1. The CDR3 sequence is 15 residues long. CDR1 and CDR2 (germline): MDHEN, SYDVKM. The V and J ends lost 6 bases and 2 bases, in that order; junction bases with no gene match: 7. CDR3: CASSKRTGGAYEQYF. The CDR3 nucleotides read TGTGCCAGCAGCAAACGGACAGGGGGAGCCTACGAGCAGTACTTC.

The V gene is TRBV7-6, the J gene TRBJ2-5, with D possibly matching TRBD2 (5 bases). Germline V gene sequence: CDR1 SGHVS, CDR2 FNYEAQ. V lost 6 bases to trimming and J lost 4 bases, with 18 bases between them. The CDR3 is made up of 15 amino acids. CDR3 sequence reads: CASSTRRGESETQYF. The CDR3 nucleotides are TGTGCCAGCAGTACCAGACGTGGGGAGTCAGAGACCCAGTACTTC.

CDR3 region: CASSQDAKAGGIKNIQYF. In nucleotides, the CDR3 is TGCGCCAGCAGCCAAGACGCGAAAGCGGGAGGGATAAAAAACATTCAGTACTTC. J is TRBJ2-4 and V is TRBV4-3; 10 nucleotides align to TRBD2. With 0 bases clipped from V and 4 bases from J, the junction kept 9 bases outside the gene matches. The CDR3 sequence is 18 residues long. Per germline, CDR1 LGHNA and CDR2 YSLEER.

The gene calls are TRBV9 and TRBJ2-7, with TRBD2 matching 10 bases. Germline V gene sequence: CDR1 SGDLS, CDR2 YYNGEE. V was pared by 4 bases and J by 3 bases, with 7 bases of the junction left unmatched. The CDR3 extends over 15 amino acids. The CDR3 reads CASSPGVAGGYEQYF. DNA for the CDR3: TGTGCCAGCAGCCCCGGGGTAGCGGGGGGCTACGAGCAGTACTTC. The full variable domain, rest sourced from reference TRBV9 and TRBJ2-7, is DSGVTQTPKHLITATGQRVTLRCSPRSGDLSVYWYQQSLDQGLQFLIQYYNGEERAKGNILERFSAQQFPDLHSELNLSSLELGDSALYFCASSPGVAGGYEQYFGPGTRLTVT.

The rearrangement links TRBV30 to TRBJ1-4; weak D call: TRBD1 (6 bases). Germline V CDR1 and CDR2: GTSNPN, SVGIG (reference sequence). The length of the CDR3 is 12 residues. With 2 bases removed from V and 8 bases from J, the gap between germline ends came to 9 bases. CDR3: CAWSYREEKLFF. The CDR3, as DNA: TGTGCCTGGAGTTACAGGGAAGAAAAACTGTTTTTT.

V is TRBV19 and J is TRBJ1-5, with D unresolved. The germline V gene encodes CDR1 LNHDA and CDR2 SQIVND (reference sequence). This CDR3 is built from 14 residues. Trimming removed 7 bases at V and 5 bases at J, with 15 bases between. Here the CDR3 reads CASTPAGWDQPQHF. The CDR3 DNA sequence: TGTGCCAGTACCCCGGCGGGTTGGGATCAGCCCCAGCATTTT.

This clone was counted a few times. The chain combines TRBV7-2 with TRBJ2-7, with D possibly matching TRBD1 (6 bases). This CDR3 contains 14 residues. The V gene lost 5 bases and the J gene lost 3 bases, with 14 bases spanning the gap. Germline values: CDR1 SGHTA, CDR2 FQGNSA. CDR3 loop: CASSRPGQDYEQYF. The CDR3 DNA follows: TGTGCCAGCAGCCGTCCGGGACAAGACTACGAGCAGTACTTC.

This clone was recorded once. The chain couples TRBV7-6 to TRBJ2-3; a weak D match, TRBD2 (7 bases). Trimming took 1 base from V and 3 from J, leaving 14 bases between them. This CDR3 comprises 16 residues. Germline V CDR1 and CDR2: SGHVS, FNYEAQ. The CDR3 DNA follows: TGTGCCAGCAGCTTAGGCGGGGGCGGTGGAACAGATACGCAGTATTTT. Its protein is CASSLGGGGGTDTQYF.

The V call is TRBV28, the J call TRBJ2-7; 7 nucleotides align to TRBD1. V shed 3 bases and J 7 bases; nucleotides not matched to a gene: 9. CDR1 is MDHEN, CDR2 SYDVKM, per germline. This CDR3 has 14 amino acids. CDR3 coding DNA: TGTGCCAGCAGTTTGGTAGGGGGCCTTCAAGAGCAGTACTTC. Translation gives CASSLVGGLQEQYF.

The chain joins TRBV5-4 to TRBJ1-3; 8 nucleotides match TRBD1. The CDR3 has 14 residues. V lost 4 bases, J lost 7 bases, and 7 bases stayed unmatched. In germline, CDR1 is SGHNT, CDR2 YYREEE (reference sequence). CDR3 in amino acids: CASSLGQGANTIYF. The CDR3 region has the DNA TGTGCCAGCAGCCTCGGACAGGGTGCGAACACCATATATTTT.

The chain has TRBV2 and TRBJ1-2; 9 nucleotides line up with TRBD1. This CDR3 region has 14 residues. CDR1 SNHLY and CDR2 FYNNEI come from the germline V gene. After removal of 6 bases from V and 3 bases from J, the junction contained 5 bases not matched to a gene. The CDR3 sequence: CASRTGGAYYGYTF. The CDR3 nucleotides read TGTGCCAGCAGAACAGGGGGCGCGTACTATGGCTACACCTTC.